This TCR beta chain was recorded in a study of blood T cell repertoires in COVID-19. As for the study in general: COVID-19 samples, acute and convalescent, were from the United States, Italy and Spain. T cells, B-cell-depleted T cells, or PBMCs supplied cDNA or gDNA.

With V trimmed by 4 bases and J by 2 bases, 12 bases remained unmatched. Germline values: CDR1 LGHDT, CDR2 YNNKEL (reference sequence). This CDR3 has 18 amino acids. Per the authors' pipeline: Reference gene primer amplification gave nucleated cell count estimates. TCRdb keeps only in-frame clones here, not all; method: immunoSEQ multiplex PCR. From that table come the V and J calls and clone size; the DNA was used to work out D and trimming. The profile shows about 200,000 clones, 86% of them singletons. J is TRBJ2-7 and V is TRBV3-1 (or the pseudogene TRBV3-2); 12 positions match TRBD2. The sample was peripheral blood. The receptor's source is an older woman with acute or convalescent COVID-19. The CDR3 loop reads CASSLGTSGFRAAYEQYF. For the CDR3, the DNA is TGTGCCAGCAGCCTCGGGACTAGCGGGTTCCGGGCGGCCTACGAGCAGTACTTC.